One T cell receptor (beta chain) is described in this entry. This clone is a singleton in its sample. There is no known antigen for this receptor. Within one base of it there is no much larger clone, and no base qualities were kept. The collaborating institutions used their own protocols to collect whole blood in K2EDTA tubes. For TCRbeta analysis, collaborators shipped samples in one of three forms: frozen whole blood, isolated PBMCs, or DNA extracted from either of those sample types. TCRbeta CDR3 regions were amplified from genomic DNA using the immunoSEQ Assay, a bias-controlled multiplex PCR. The study's own analysis went as follows. The number of nucleated cells in each sample was estimated from the amplification of reference gene primers within the assay. Sequence reads were collapsed and filtered to measure the absolute abundance of every unique TCRbeta CDR3 rearrangement. For each sample, productive Simpson clonality was calculated as the square root of Simpson's diversity index over productive rearrangements. Not all clones reach the TCRdb copy of this immuneACCESS table, which keeps in-frame sequences only. Checked studies attribute under half of the gap to unresolved V genes and leave the rest unexplained. The V and J calls and clone size come from that table; D and trimming were worked out from the DNA. This sample has about 220,000 clones in its table, and 83% of those were observed once. The biggest ten clones account for around 2.3% of the sample.

This entry comes from a study of blood T cell repertoires in COVID-19 (dated by TCRdb to the early 2020s). For context, the study as a whole: Collaborator samples came from the United States, Italy and Spain and covered acute and convalescent phases of COVID-19. The material from the prospective study consisted of cDNA or gDNA derived from T cells, B-cell-depleted T cells, or PBMCs. Subjects who had been exposed to COVID-19, were actively infected with it, or had recovered from it provided the deeply sampled blood TCRbeta repertoires that made up the dataset. Where HLA class I and class II types were available, the types were taken from metadata supplied by the sample provider, not from assay-based typing. A freely available public database, intended as a resource for researchers studying the immune response to SARS-CoV-2, is where the repertoires were released. A de-identified subject ID, COVID-19 status, age in years and sex were almost always included in the sample metadata. The samples were drawn from the first 160 participants of the ongoing ImmuneRACE study and from 1,254 subjects provided by 6 global collaborators.

General study outcomes and caveats: How much clinical and demographic metadata was included differed by source and by participant, and the metadata was provided uncurated.

Sequences were obtained from peripheral blood. The receptor comes from a woman aged 40 to 50 with active or convalescent COVID-19.

The nucleotide sequence reads TGTGCCAGCAGCGGAGTAACCTACGAGCAGTACTTC. It specifies CASSGVTYEQYF. This chain joins TRBV9 to TRBJ2-7; the D gene cannot be resolved reliably. Deletion took 3 bases off V and 2 bases off J, with a span of 6 bases between the germline ends. From the cysteine up to the phenylalanine, the CDR3 has a length of 12 residues. Of the read, only the CDR3 DNA is kept; its 36 bases are in frame from base 1. CDR1 and CDR2 were assigned from the germline V gene as SGDLS and YYNGEE.